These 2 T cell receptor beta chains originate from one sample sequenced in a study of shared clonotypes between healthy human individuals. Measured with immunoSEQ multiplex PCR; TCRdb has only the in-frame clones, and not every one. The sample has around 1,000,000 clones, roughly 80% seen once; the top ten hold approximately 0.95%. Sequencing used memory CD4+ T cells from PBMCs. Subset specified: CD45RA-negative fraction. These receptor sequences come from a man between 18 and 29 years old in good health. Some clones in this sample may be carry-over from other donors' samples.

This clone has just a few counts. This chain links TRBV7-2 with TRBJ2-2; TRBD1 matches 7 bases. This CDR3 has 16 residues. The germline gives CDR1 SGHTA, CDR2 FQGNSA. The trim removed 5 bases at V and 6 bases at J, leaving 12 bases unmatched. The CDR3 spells CASSVRGTAEPGELFF. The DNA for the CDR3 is TGTGCCAGCAGCGTAAGAGGGACAGCTGAACCCGGGGAGCTGTTTTTT.

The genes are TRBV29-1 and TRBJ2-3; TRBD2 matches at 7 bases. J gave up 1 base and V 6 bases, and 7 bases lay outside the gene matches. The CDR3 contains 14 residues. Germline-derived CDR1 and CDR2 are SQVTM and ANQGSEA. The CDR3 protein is CSVDTSVRTDTQYF. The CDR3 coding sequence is TGCAGCGTGGACACTAGCGTGCGCACAGATACGCAGTATTTT.